This TCR beta chain stems from a study of T cell responses to AZD1222 COVID-19 vaccine. Study findings and constraints: Donors skewed white British and female; clonal diversity was possibly underestimated. Unmutated regions of variants are reportedly targeted by nearly half of spike-specific TCRs.

This clone was observed a single time. Its antigen is undetermined. Germline CDR1 reads SNHLY; CDR2 reads FYNNEI. The CDR3 sequence is 12 residues long. V lost 10 bases to trimming and J lost 8 bases, with 15 bases between them. Produced via immunoSEQ multiplex PCR; TCRdb's table is partial and in-frame only. The table has 150,000 to 200,000 clones, about 93% seen once; the top ten hold approximately 0.98%. This sequence was found in an adult who received the MenACWY meningococcal vaccine as a control. The material was peripheral blood, obtained 28 days after the second dose of the MenACWY control vaccine. The chain uses TRBV2 and TRBJ2-1; tentative D call: TRBD1 (5 bases). The CDR3 spells CATKGNSDEQFF. The CDR3 nucleotides are TGTGCCACTAAGGGGAATTCCGATGAGCAGTTCTTC. The variable domain in full, with the rest retrieved from reference TRBV2 and TRBJ2-1, is EPEVTQTPSHQVTQMGQEVILRCVPISNHLYFYWYRQILGQKVEFLVSFYNNEISEKSEIFDDQFSVERPDGSNFTLKIRSTKLEDSAMYFCATKGNSDEQFFGPGTRLTVL.